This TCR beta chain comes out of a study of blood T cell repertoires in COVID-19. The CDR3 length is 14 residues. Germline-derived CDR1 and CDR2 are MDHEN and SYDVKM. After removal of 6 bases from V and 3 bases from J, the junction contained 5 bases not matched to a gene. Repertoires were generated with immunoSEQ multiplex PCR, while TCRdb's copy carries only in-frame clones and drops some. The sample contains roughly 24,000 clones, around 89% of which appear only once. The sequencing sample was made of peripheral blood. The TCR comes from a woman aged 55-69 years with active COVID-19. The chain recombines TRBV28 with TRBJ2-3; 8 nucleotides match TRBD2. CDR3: CASRTTGGTDTQYF. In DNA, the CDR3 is TGTGCCAGCAGGACCACGGGAGGGACAGATACGCAGTATTTT.